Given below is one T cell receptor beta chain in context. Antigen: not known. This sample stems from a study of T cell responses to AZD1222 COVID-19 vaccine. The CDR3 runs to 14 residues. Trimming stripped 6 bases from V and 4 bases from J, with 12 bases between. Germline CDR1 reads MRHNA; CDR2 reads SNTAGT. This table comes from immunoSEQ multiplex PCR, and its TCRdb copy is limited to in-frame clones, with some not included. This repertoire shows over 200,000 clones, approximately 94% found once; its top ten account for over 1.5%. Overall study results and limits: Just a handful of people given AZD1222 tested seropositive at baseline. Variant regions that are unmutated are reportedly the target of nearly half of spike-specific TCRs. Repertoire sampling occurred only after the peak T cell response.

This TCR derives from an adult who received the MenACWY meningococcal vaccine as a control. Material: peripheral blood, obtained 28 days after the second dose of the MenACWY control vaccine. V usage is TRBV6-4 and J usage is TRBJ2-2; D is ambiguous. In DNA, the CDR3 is TGTGCCAGCAGAATTAAGGGCGGCACCGGGGAGCTGTTTTTT. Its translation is CASRIKGGTGELFF.